This TCR beta chain was documented in a study of T cells in Graves' hyperthyroidism and ophthalmopathy. The TCR beta CDR3 regions underwent amplification using RNA transcripts as the source. TCR CDR3 regions were first amplified by RT-PCR with HTBI primers. TCRdb re-analysed the multiplex PCR reads in MiXCR, keeping a single row per CDR3 protein. The sample carries hundreds of thousands of distinct CDR3 sequences, roughly 17% recorded once. Orbital computed tomography, thyroid ultrasound, serum thyroxine and TRAb, and clinical symptoms together informed the diagnoses. As regards this clonotype: The CDR3 carries no conserved terminal phenylalanine or tryptophan, so it likely arises from a read error.

This CDR3 has 14 residues. The V segment lost 1 base and the J segment 1 base; nucleotides outside the gene matches: 3. Germline loops: CDR1 DFQATT, CDR2 SNEGSKA (reference sequence). The sequence came from a woman aged 25 to 39 with Graves' hyperthyroidism. This chain links TRBV20-1 with TRBJ1-1, with 7 bases lining up with TRBD1. Sequencing used blood. As DNA, the CDR3 is TGCAGTGCTAGAGGACAGGGTCCGAACACTGAAGCTTTCTCT. The encoded protein is CSARGQGPNTEAFS.